Included here is one T cell receptor (beta chain) sequence, with context. This sample was included in a study of monozygotic twins with inflammatory bowel disease. CDR3 size: 15 residues. The germline CDR1 and CDR2 sequences are SGHRS and YFSETQ. Reprocessing the 5' RACE reads, TCRdb reports a single entry for every CDR3 protein and omits DNA. The sample has 350,000 to 500,000 distinct CDR3 sequences. The sample was blood. This rearrangement joins TRBV5-1 to TRBJ2-6. This TCR derives from a human donor with ulcerative colitis or Crohn's disease, or a healthy co-twin of an affected twin (not recorded which). The CDR3 sequence: CASSPDGSGANVLTF.